This passage covers 15 T cell receptor beta chains from one sample sequenced in a study of cytomegalovirus exposure and HLA in healthy donors. Primers: 60 Vbeta forward and 13 Jbeta reverse. The repertoire was sequenced with immunoSEQ multiplex PCR; TCRdb's copy has only in-frame clones and lacks some. The listing records some 200,000 clones. The sample was PBMCs. The source of these receptors is a girl aged 2 to 9 in good health and CMV-seropositive.

The chain employs TRBV28 and TRBJ2-7, with 7 bases lining up with TRBD2. With V trimmed by 4 bases and J by 4 bases, 4 bases remained unmatched. Germline-derived CDR1 and CDR2 are MDHEN and SYDVKM. CDR3 length: 13 residues. The CDR3 DNA reads TGTGCCAGCAGTTACACGGGGGGATACGAGCAGTACTTC. Amino acid sequence: CASSYTGGYEQYF. Combining the CDR3 with reference TRBV28 and TRBJ2-7 gives the whole variable domain DVKVTQSSRYLVKRTGEKVFLECVQDMDHENMFWYRQDPGLGLRLIYFSYDVKMKEKGDIPEGYSVSREKKERFSLILESASTNQTSMYLCASSYTGGYEQYFGPGTRLTVT.

The CDR3 DNA follows: TGTGCCAGCAGTCCCTACGCGTTCCTCGGGACTGAAGCTTTCTTT. Translating it yields CASSPYAFLGTEAFF. This chain joins TRBV27 and TRBJ1-1; D gene unclear. The CDR3 spans 15 residues. The V and J ends lost 5 bases and 5 bases respectively, with 18 bases between them. Germline assignment: CDR1 MNHEY and CDR2 SMNVEV (reference sequence).

The chain is built from TRBV5-6 and TRBJ2-7, with D perhaps TRBD1 (5 bases). Germline CDR1 reads SGHDT; CDR2 reads YYEEEE. The CDR3 runs to 13 residues. V was pared by 4 bases and J by 5 bases, with 13 bases between. Here the CDR3 reads CASSRQGIHEQYF. CDR3 bases: TGTGCCAGCAGCCGCCAGGGTATCCACGAGCAGTACTTC.

The rearrangement uses TRBV7-8 and TRBJ1-5; no firm D call. V lost 1 base to trimming and J lost 4 bases, with 5 bases between them. CDR1 SGHVS and CDR2 FQNEAQ come from the germline V gene. This CDR3 comprises 13 residues. The CDR3 loop reads CASSLGVNQPQHF. In DNA form, the CDR3 reads TGTGCCAGCAGCTTAGGAGTAAATCAGCCCCAGCATTTT.

The chain couples TRBV7-9 to TRBJ2-7; 11 bases are a match to TRBD2. CDR3 length equals 13 residues. V was clipped by 8 bases and J by 7 bases; unmatched bases: 7. Germline V gene sequence: CDR1 SEHNR, CDR2 FQNEAQ (reference sequence). DNA of the CDR3: TGTGCCAGCGGTAGCGGGAGGGCCAGAGAGCAGTACTTC. Amino acids: CASGSGRAREQYF. Filled out from reference TRBV7-9 and TRBJ2-7, the complete variable domain reads DTGVSQNPRHKITKRGQNVTFRCDPISEHNRLYWYRQTLGQGPEFLTYFQNEAQLEKSRLLSDRFSAERPKGSFSTLEIQRTEQGDSAMYLCASGSGRAREQYFGPGTRLTVT.

The V gene is TRBV10-2, the J gene TRBJ2-7; D perhaps matches TRBD2 (5 bases). This CDR3 region has 13 residues. The ends were cut back, 3 bases at V and 5 bases at J, with 11 bases in the middle. Germline V CDR1 and CDR2: WSHSY, SAAADI. The CDR3 DNA reads TGCGCCAGCAGTGATAGGGAGCACCACGAGCAGTACTTC. Translation gives CASSDREHHEQYF.

The J gene is TRBJ2-3, the V gene TRBV10-3; 8 bases fit TRBD2. The ends lost 4 bases at V and 2 bases at J; junction bases unmatched: 8. CDR1 and CDR2 (germline): ENHRY, SYGVKD. This CDR3 comprises 16 residues. The CDR3 DNA follows: TGTGCCATCAGTGTCCCCCAGCGGGGGACCACAGATACGCAGTATTTT. Protein product: CAISVPQRGTTDTQYF.

The V call is TRBV27, the J call TRBJ2-1; D is perhaps TRBD2 (6 bases). The CDR3 has 9 residues. The germline V gene encodes CDR1 MNHEY and CDR2 SMNVEV (reference sequence). V lost 9 bases and J 15 bases, leaving 12 bases between the germline ends. CDR3 sequence: CARGGESFF. As DNA, the CDR3 is TGTGCCAGGGGGGGAGAGTCGTTCTTC.

CDR3 protein: CASSPDRAAGEQYF. In DNA, the CDR3 is TGCGCCAGCAGCCCGGACAGGGCTGCGGGGGAGCAGTACTTC. The V and J genes are TRBV5-1 and TRBJ2-7; 8 nucleotides line up with TRBD1. V lost 4 bases and J lost 7; bases outside the gene matches: 10. Per germline, CDR1 SGHRS and CDR2 YFSETQ. The CDR3 loop spans 14 amino acids. The whole variable domain, filled in from reference TRBV5-1 and TRBJ2-7, reads KAGVTQTPRYLIKTRGQQVTLSCSPISGHRSVSWYQQTPGQGLQFLFEYFSETQRNKGNFPGRFSGRQFSNSRSEMNVSTLELGDSALYLCASSPDRAAGEQYFGPGTRLTVT.

This chain joins TRBV7-8 and TRBJ2-7, with a tentative D call TRBD1 (6 bases). V was cut by 5 bases and J by 2 bases, with 13 bases left in between. Germline assignment: CDR1 SGHVS and CDR2 FQNEAQ. This CDR3 is built from 14 residues. CDR3 protein: CASSRTGITYEQYF. The CDR3 DNA sequence: TGTGCCAGCAGCCGAACAGGGATAACCTACGAGCAGTACTTC.

The chain uses TRBV27 and TRBJ1-1; possibly TRBD1 for D (6 bases). The CDR3 runs to 14 residues. Germline-derived CDR1 and CDR2 are MNHEY and SMNVEV (reference sequence). The V and J ends lost 2 bases and 11 bases respectively, with 18 bases between them. This CDR3 reads CASSLTGTLKAAFF. The CDR3 nucleotides read TGTGCCAGCAGTTTAACCGGGACACTTAAAGCGGCTTTCTTT.

The chain carries TRBV5-1 and TRBJ2-3; 10 positions agree with TRBD2. The CDR3 is made up of 14 amino acids. The germline CDR1 and CDR2 sequences are SGHRS and YFSETQ. V trimming: 5 bases; J trimming: 5 bases; junction bases outside the gene matches: 5. The CDR3 loop reads CASRLSGRIDTQYF. In DNA form, the CDR3 reads TGCGCCAGCAGACTTAGCGGGAGGATAGATACGCAGTATTTT. The full variable domain, its missing parts supplied by reference TRBV5-1 and TRBJ2-3, is KAGVTQTPRYLIKTRGQQVTLSCSPISGHRSVSWYQQTPGQGLQFLFEYFSETQRNKGNFPGRFSGRQFSNSRSEMNVSTLELGDSALYLCASRLSGRIDTQYFGPGTRLTVL.

The genes are TRBV27 and TRBJ2-7, with 10 bases fitting TRBD2. Looked up from germline, CDR1 is MNHEY and CDR2 is SMNVEV (reference sequence). This CDR3 is 16 amino acids long. Unmatched junction bases numbered 6, after V lost 1 base and J lost 3 bases. The CDR3 reads CASSLFGLAGVYEQYF. CDR3 DNA: TGTGCCAGCAGTTTATTCGGGCTAGCGGGGGTCTACGAGCAGTACTTC.

The rearrangement links TRBV23-1 to TRBJ1-5; D not resolved. TRBV23-1 carries the ORF label, with uncertain function. The CDR3 extends over 15 amino acids. The V end was cut by 2 bases, the J end by 7 bases, with 15 bases between. The CDR3 region is CASSQNSRVGQPQHF. CDR3 bases: TGCGCCAGCAGTCAAAATTCTCGGGTAGGACAGCCCCAGCATTTT.

The CDR3 region has the DNA TGTGCCAGCAGGGCGGGAGATCCAATTGTGGGTGAGCAGTTCTTC. It encodes CASRAGDPIVGEQFF. The chain joins TRBV6-5 to TRBJ2-1, with 7 bases aligning to TRBD2. The CDR3 consists of 15 residues. V lost 6 bases and J lost 9; bases outside the gene matches: 14. The germline V gene has CDR1 MNHEY and CDR2 SVGAGI.